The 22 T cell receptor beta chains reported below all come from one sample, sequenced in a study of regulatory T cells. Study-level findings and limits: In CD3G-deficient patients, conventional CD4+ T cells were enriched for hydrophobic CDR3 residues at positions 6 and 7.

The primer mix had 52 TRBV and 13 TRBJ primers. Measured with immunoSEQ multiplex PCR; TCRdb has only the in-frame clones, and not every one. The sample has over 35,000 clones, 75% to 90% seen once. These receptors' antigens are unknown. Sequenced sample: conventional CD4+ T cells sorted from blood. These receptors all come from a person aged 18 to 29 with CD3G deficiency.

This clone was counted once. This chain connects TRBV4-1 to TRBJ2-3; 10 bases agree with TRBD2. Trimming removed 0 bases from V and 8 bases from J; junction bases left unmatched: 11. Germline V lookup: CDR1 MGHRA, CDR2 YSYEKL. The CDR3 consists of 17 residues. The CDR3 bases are TGCGCCAGCAGCCAAGATCAGAGCGGGGGGGTGCAAGGTACGCAGTATTTT. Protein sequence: CASSQDQSGGVQGTQYF.

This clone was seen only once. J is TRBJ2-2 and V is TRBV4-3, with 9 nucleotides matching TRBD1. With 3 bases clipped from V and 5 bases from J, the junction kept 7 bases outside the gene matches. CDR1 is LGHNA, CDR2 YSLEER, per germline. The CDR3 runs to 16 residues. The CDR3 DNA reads TGCGCCAGCAGCCATGGGGGGACAGGGAAAACCGGGGAGCTGTTTTTT. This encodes CASSHGGTGKTGELFF.

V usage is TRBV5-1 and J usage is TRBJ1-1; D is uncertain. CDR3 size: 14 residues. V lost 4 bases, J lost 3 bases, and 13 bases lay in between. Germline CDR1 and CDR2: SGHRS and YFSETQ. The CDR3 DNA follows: TGCGCCAGCAGCCCGGGAGTTACCTACACTGAAGCTTTCTTT. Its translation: CASSPGVTYTEAFF.

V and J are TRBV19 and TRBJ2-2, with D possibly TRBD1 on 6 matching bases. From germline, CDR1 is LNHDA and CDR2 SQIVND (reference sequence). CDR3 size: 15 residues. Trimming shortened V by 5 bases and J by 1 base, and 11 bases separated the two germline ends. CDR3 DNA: TGTGCCAGTAGTGTCACACAGGGGAACACCGGGGAGCTGTTTTTT. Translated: CASSVTQGNTGELFF.

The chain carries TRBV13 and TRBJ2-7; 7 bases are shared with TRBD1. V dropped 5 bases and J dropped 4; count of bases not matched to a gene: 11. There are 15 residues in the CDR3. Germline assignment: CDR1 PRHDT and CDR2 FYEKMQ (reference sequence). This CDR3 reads CASSRTGASPYEQYF. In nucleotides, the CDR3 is TGTGCCAGCAGCCGAACAGGGGCCTCTCCATACGAGCAGTACTTC.

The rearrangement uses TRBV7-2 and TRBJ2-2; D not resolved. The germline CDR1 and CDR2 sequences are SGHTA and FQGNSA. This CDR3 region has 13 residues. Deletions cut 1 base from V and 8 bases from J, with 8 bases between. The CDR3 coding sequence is TGTGCCAGCAGCTTAGACGGGCTTGGGGAGCTGTTTTTT. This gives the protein CASSLDGLGELFF. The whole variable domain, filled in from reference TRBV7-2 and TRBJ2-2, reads GAGVSQSPSNKVTEKGKDVELRCDPISGHTALYWYRQSLGQGLEFLIYFQGNSAPDKSGLPSDRFSAERTGGSVSTLTIQRTQQEDSAVYLCASSLDGLGELFFGEGSRLTVL.

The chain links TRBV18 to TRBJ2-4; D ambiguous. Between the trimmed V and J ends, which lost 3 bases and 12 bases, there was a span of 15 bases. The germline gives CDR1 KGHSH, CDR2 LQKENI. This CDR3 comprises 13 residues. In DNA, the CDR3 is TGTGCCAGCTCACCGGGTAGCTTTACTACTCAGTACTTC. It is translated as CASSPGSFTTQYF.

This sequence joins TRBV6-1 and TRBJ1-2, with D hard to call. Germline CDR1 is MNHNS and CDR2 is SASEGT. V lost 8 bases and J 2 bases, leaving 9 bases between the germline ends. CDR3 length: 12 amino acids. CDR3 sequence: CASRLGNYGYTF. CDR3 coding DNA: TGTGCCAGCCGGTTGGGCAACTATGGCTACACCTTC.

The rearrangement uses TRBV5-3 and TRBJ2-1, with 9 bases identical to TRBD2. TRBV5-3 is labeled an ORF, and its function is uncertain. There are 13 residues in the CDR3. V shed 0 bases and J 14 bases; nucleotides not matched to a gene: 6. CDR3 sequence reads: CARSLGREGQEFF. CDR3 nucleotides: TGTGCCAGAAGCTTGGGGCGGGAGGGCCAGGAGTTCTTC.

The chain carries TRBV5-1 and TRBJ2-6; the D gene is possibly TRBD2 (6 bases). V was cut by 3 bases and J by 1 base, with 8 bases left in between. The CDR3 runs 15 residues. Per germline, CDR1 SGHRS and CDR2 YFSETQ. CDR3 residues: CASSWGTSGANVLTF. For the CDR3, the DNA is TGCGCCAGCAGCTGGGGGACTTCTGGGGCCAACGTCCTGACTTTC.

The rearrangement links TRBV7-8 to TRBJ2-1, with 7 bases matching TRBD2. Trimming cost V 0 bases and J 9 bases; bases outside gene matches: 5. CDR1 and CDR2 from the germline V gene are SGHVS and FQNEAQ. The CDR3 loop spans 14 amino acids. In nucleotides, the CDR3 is TGTGCCAGCAGCTTAGCCGCTCTAGCGGTTGAGCAGTTCTTC. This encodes CASSLAALAVEQFF.

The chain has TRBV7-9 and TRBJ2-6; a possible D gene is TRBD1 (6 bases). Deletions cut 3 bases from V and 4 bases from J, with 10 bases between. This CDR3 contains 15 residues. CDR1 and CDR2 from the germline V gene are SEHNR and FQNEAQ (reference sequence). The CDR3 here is CASSFTGSGANVLTF. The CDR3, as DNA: TGTGCCAGCAGCTTTACAGGGAGCGGGGCCAACGTCCTGACTTTC.

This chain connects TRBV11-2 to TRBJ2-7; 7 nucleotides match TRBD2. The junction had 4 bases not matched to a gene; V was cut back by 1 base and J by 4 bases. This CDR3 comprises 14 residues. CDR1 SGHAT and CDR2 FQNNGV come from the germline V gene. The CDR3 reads CASSLGGSGYEQYF. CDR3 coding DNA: TGTGCCAGCAGCTTAGGCGGGAGTGGTTACGAGCAGTACTTC.

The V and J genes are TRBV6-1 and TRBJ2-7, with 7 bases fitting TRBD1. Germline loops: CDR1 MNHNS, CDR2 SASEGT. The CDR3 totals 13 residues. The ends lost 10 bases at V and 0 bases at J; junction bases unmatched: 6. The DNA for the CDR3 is TGTGCCATTTTAGGGGACAGCTCCTACGAGCAGTACTTC. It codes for CAILGDSSYEQYF.

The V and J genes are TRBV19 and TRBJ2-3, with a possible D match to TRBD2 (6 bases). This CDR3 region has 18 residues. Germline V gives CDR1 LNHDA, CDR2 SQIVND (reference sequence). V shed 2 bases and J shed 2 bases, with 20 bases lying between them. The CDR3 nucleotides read TGTGCCAGTAGTATACGTGCGGGACTTTCCCTGGCCACAGATACGCAGTATTTT. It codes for CASSIRAGLSLATDTQYF.

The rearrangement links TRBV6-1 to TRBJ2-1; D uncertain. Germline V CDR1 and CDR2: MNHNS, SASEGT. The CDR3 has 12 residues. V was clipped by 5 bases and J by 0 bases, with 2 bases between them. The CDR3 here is CASSLSYNEQFF. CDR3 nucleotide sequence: TGTGCCAGCAGTCTCTCCTACAATGAGCAGTTCTTC.

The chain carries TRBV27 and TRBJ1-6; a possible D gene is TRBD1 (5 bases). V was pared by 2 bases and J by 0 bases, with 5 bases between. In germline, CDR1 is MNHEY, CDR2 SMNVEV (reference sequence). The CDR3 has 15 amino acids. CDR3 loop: CASSLTGSYNSPLHF. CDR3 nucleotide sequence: TGTGCCAGCAGTTTAACAGGCTCCTATAATTCACCCCTCCACTTT.

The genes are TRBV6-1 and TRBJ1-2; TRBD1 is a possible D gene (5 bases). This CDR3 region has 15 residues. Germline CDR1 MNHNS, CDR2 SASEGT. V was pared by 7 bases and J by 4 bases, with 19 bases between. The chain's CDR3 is CASTRGSDGVYGYTF. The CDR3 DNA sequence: TGTGCCAGCACCCGGGGGAGCGATGGCGTCTATGGCTACACCTTC.

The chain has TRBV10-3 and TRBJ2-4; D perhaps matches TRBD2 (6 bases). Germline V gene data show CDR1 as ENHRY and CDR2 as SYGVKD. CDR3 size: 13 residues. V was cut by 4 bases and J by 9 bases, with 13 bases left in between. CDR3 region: CAISATQGGIQYF. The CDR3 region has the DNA TGTGCCATCAGTGCCACGCAGGGAGGCATTCAGTACTTC.

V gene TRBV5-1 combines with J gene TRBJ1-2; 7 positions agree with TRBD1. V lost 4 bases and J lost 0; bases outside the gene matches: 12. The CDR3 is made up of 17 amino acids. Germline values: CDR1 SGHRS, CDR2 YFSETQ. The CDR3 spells CASSPGGRTGANYGYTF. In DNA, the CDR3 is TGCGCCAGCAGCCCAGGAGGGAGGACAGGAGCTAACTATGGCTACACCTTC. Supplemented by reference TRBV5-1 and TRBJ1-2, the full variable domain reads KAGVTQTPRYLIKTRGQQVTLSCSPISGHRSVSWYQQTPGQGLQFLFEYFSETQRNKGNFPGRFSGRQFSNSRSEMNVSTLELGDSALYLCASSPGGRTGANYGYTFGSGTRLTVV.

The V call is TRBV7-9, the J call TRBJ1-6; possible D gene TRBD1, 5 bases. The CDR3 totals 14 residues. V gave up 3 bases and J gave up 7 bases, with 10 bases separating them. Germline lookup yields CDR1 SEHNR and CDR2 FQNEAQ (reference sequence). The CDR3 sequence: CASSFGTVNSPLHF. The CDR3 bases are TGTGCCAGCAGCTTCGGGACGGTGAATTCACCCCTCCACTTT.

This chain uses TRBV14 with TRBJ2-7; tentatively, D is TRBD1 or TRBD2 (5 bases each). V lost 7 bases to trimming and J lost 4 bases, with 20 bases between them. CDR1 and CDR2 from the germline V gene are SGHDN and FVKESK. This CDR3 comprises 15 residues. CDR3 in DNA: TGTGCCAGCATTGGAGGCCAGGGCAATTCGTACGAGCAGTACTTC. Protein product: CASIGGQGNSYEQYF.